The rows below give T cell receptor beta chains drawn from one sample of a study of cytomegalovirus exposure and HLA in healthy donors. The protocol was immunoSEQ multiplex PCR, while the TCRdb copy is restricted to in-frame clones and leaves out a portion. The data hold tens of thousands of clones, with under 85% observed a single time. The sequenced sample was PBMCs. The source is a woman aged 30 to 39 in good health and CMV-seronegative. The CDR3 runs from the conserved cysteine through the conserved F or W. The D gene is left open where the match is weak. Rows give clone size only sometimes, using once, few, many, or a class for an expanded clone.

size	D	V	J	CDR3	DNA
NA	NA	TRBV5-1	TRBJ2-5	CASSLSADQETQYF	TGCGCCAGCAGCTTGAGTGCAGACCAAGAGACCCAGTACTTC
NA	NA	TRBV6-1	TRBJ1-5	CASSEALGAQPQHF	TGTGCCAGCAGTGAAGCGCTAGGGGCACAGCCCCAGCATTTT
NA	NA	TRBV28	TRBJ2-5	CASSLPNRKETQYF	TGTGCCAGCAGTTTGCCGAACAGAAAAGAGACCCAGTACTTC
NA	NA	TRBV29-1	TRBJ1-1	CSVRQNTEAFF	TGCAGCGTGAGACAGAACACTGAAGCTTTCTTT
NA	TRBD1	TRBV2	TRBJ1-2	CASSETGGEDGYGYTF	TGTGCCAGCAGTGAGACAGGGGGAGAGGATGGCTATGGCTACACCTTC
NA	TRBD1	TRBV18	TRBJ2-1	CASSQSETGGNEQFF	TGTGCCAGCTCACAAAGCGAGACAGGGGGCAATGAGCAGTTCTTC
NA	TRBD1	TRBV5-5	TRBJ2-7	CASSFAGGSYEQYF	TGTGCCAGCAGCTTCGCAGGGGGCTCCTACGAGCAGTACTTC
NA	TRBD1	TRBV7-2	TRBJ1-3	CASSRRTGGVRSGNTIYF	TGTGCCAGCAGCCGCCGGACAGGGGGGGTGAGGTCTGGAAACACCATATATTTT
NA	TRBD2	TRBV30	TRBJ2-1	CAWKGAGGSEQFF	TGTGCCTGGAAAGGGGCGGGAGGAAGCGAGCAGTTCTTC
NA	TRBD1	TRBV9	TRBJ1-5	CASSAPGQVVSNQPQHF	TGTGCCAGCAGCGCACCGGGACAGGTAGTTAGCAATCAGCCCCAGCATTTT
NA	NA	TRBV23-1	TRBJ1-2	CASSQSQGGDIIGYTF	TGCGCCAGCAGTCAATCTCAAGGGGGAGACATCATCGGCTACACCTTC
NA	NA	TRBV4-1	TRBJ1-2	CASSQERRGGDYGYTF	TGCGCCAGCAGCCAAGAGAGAAGGGGGGGCGACTATGGCTACACCTTC
NA	TRBD1	TRBV27	TRBJ1-5	CASSPRFGQGVKQPQHF	TGTGCCAGCAGTCCCCGCTTTGGACAGGGGGTTAAACAGCCCCAGCATTTT
NA	NA	TRBV9	TRBJ1-5	CASSVGGGNSNQPQHF	TGTGCCAGCAGCGTAGGTGGAGGGAATAGCAATCAGCCCCAGCATTTT
NA	TRBD2	TRBV7-8	TRBJ2-1	CASSLVSGGSYNEQFF	TGTGCCAGCAGCTTGGTCTCGGGGGGCTCCTACAATGAGCAGTTCTTC
once	NA	TRBV6-6	TRBJ1-1	CASSPPGQLEAFF	TGTGCCAGCAGCCCCCCAGGACAATTAGAAGCTTTCTTT
NA	NA	TRBV28	TRBJ1-2	CASSTARRGRLYGYTF	TGTGCCAGCAGTACCGCACGTCGTGGCAGACTCTATGGCTACACCTTC
NA	NA	TRBV5-4	TRBJ2-5	CASSLKGAETQYF	TGTGCCAGCAGCTTGAAGGGAGCGGAGACCCAGTACTTC
NA	TRBD2	TRBV30	TRBJ2-5	CAWGREGLLETQYF	TGTGCCTGGGGAAGGGAGGGCTTACTGGAGACCCAGTACTTC
NA	TRBD1	TRBV15	TRBJ1-4	CATSREEDRRKLFF	TGTGCCACCAGCAGAGAGGAGGACAGGAGGAAACTGTTTTTT
NA	NA	TRBV4-3	TRBJ2-1	CASSQGSGTLDNEQFF	TGCGCCAGCAGCCAAGGTTCTGGGACACTAGACAATGAGCAGTTCTTC
NA	NA	TRBV25-1	TRBJ1-2	CASSEPGQSYGYTF	TGTGCCAGCAGTGAACCTGGACAGTCCTATGGCTACACCTTC
few	TRBD1	TRBV14	TRBJ2-1	CASSQDHFGTAIYNEQFF	TGTGCCAGCAGCCAAGATCATTTCGGGACAGCAATTTACAATGAGCAGTTCTTC
NA	TRBD1	TRBV11-2	TRBJ1-1	CASSTWTGGEMWNTEAFF	TGTGCCAGCAGCACATGGACAGGGGGCGAAATGTGGAACACTGAAGCTTTCTTT
once	NA	TRBV30	TRBJ1-1	CASELQRAGMNTEAFF	TGTGCCAGTGAACTTCAACGGGCGGGTATGAACACTGAAGCTTTCTTT
NA	TRBD1	TRBV18	TRBJ1-1	CASSPRDRDSIMNTEAFF	TGTGCCAGCTCACCTCGGGACAGGGACTCGATCATGAACACTGAAGCTTTCTTT
once	NA	TRBV5-8	TRBJ1-5	CASSVLLGGLGNQPQHF	TGTGCCAGCAGCGTATTGCTGGGGGGGCTTGGCAATCAGCCCCAGCATTTT
NA	TRBD2	TRBV7-6	TRBJ2-5	CASSLGLTSGGGETQYF	TGTGCCAGCAGCTTAGGGTTGACTAGCGGGGGAGGAGAGACCCAGTACTTC
NA	TRBD1	TRBV10-3	TRBJ1-1	CAISDPQGAKMNTEAFF	TGTGCCATCAGTGATCCACAGGGGGCGAAGATGAACACTGAAGCTTTCTTT
NA	NA	TRBV6-1	TRBJ1-2	CASMYNYYGYTF	TGTGCCAGCATGTACAATTACTATGGCTACACCTTC
NA	TRBD1	TRBV6-5	TRBJ1-6	CASSLGQGRNSPLHF	TGTGCCAGCAGTTTAGGACAGGGGCGTAATTCACCCCTCCACTTT
NA	NA	TRBV5-1	TRBJ1-1	CASSLGRGGQNTEAFF	TGCGCCAGCAGCTTGGGCAGGGGAGGGCAGAACACTGAAGCTTTCTTT
NA	NA	TRBV5-1	TRBJ2-3	CASSLPNAGTDTQYF	TGCGCCAGCAGCTTGCCCAATGCAGGGACAGATACGCAGTATTTT
NA	TRBD1	TRBV5-4	TRBJ1-1	CASSATTQGQAFF	TGTGCCAGCAGCGCCACAACACAGGGGCAAGCTTTCTTT
NA	NA	TRBV7-9	TRBJ1-1	CASSLRTAINTEAFF	TGTGCCAGCAGCTTAAGGACAGCTATAAACACTGAAGCTTTCTTT
NA	NA	TRBV7-2	TRBJ1-1	CASSFTPGGTEAFF	TGTGCCAGCAGCTTCACGCCCGGGGGAACTGAAGCTTTCTTT
NA	TRBD1	TRBV9	TRBJ2-1	CASSVLGQEVIHEQFF	TGTGCCAGCAGCGTTCTCGGACAGGAGGTAATCCATGAGCAGTTCTTC
NA	NA	TRBV7-2	TRBJ2-7	CASSPGQSFNEQYF	TGTGCCAGCAGCCCGGGACAATCCTTCAACGAGCAGTACTTC
NA	NA	TRBV6-5	TRBJ1-4	CASRRGDSTNEKLFF	TGTGCCAGCCGAAGAGGGGACTCAACTAATGAAAAACTGTTTTTT
NA	TRBD2	TRBV5-1	TRBJ2-2	CASSSWSGGSNTGELFF	TGCGCCAGCAGCTCGTGGAGCGGGGGGTCGAACACCGGGGAGCTGTTTTTT
NA	TRBD1	TRBV28	TRBJ1-1	CASSPRTGGYTEAFF	TGTGCCAGCAGTCCTAGGACAGGGGGATATACTGAAGCTTTCTTT
NA	TRBD1	TRBV14	TRBJ1-2	CASSQRGQGIYGYTF	TGTGCCAGCAGCCAGAGGGGACAGGGGATCTATGGCTACACCTTC
NA	TRBD1	TRBV7-2	TRBJ2-5	CASSLEGADQETQYF	TGTGCCAGCAGCTTAGAGGGGGCCGATCAAGAGACCCAGTACTTC
once	NA	TRBV27	TRBJ1-1	CASSPRSPRGAFF	TGTGCCAGCAGTCCCCGCAGTCCTAGAGGGGCTTTCTTT
once	NA	TRBV18	TRBJ1-3	CASSPERPSGNTIYF	TGTGCCAGCTCACCGGAGAGGCCCTCTGGAAACACCATATATTTT
NA	TRBD1	TRBV19	TRBJ2-2	CASSPDRGENTGELFF	TGTGCCAGTAGTCCCGACAGGGGAGAGAACACCGGGGAGCTGTTTTTT
NA	TRBD2	TRBV7-8	TRBJ2-3	CASSLGAGESTDTQYF	TGTGCCAGCAGCTTAGGAGCGGGGGAAAGCACAGATACGCAGTATTTT
few	TRBD1	TRBV4-1	TRBJ2-1	CASSFTPGQGINEQFF	TGCGCCAGCAGCTTTACTCCGGGACAGGGGATCAATGAGCAGTTCTTC
NA	NA	TRBV10-3	TRBJ1-1	CAISEPQQGSLAAFF	TGCGCCATCAGTGAGCCACAACAGGGTAGCCTTGCGGCTTTCTTT
few	TRBD1	TRBV13	TRBJ1-2	CASSSGGTGHGYTF	TGTGCCAGCAGCTCCGGAGGGACAGGGCATGGCTACACCTTC
NA	NA	TRBV19	TRBJ1-5	CASSIGSPLNQPQHF	TGTGCCAGTAGTATAGGAAGCCCACTTAATCAGCCCCAGCATTTT
NA	TRBD1	TRBV15	TRBJ2-7	CATSKPGQGTHEQYF	TGTGCCACCAGCAAACCGGGACAGGGGACTCACGAGCAGTACTTC
NA	TRBD2	TRBV5-1	TRBJ2-1	CASSSNRPGLAGGLFNEQFF	TGCGCCAGCAGCTCCAATCGTCCGGGACTAGCGGGGGGCCTCTTTAATGAGCAGTTCTTC
NA	TRBD2	TRBV19	TRBJ2-1	CASSIRSSGGNEQFF	TGTGCCAGTAGTATACGTTCTAGCGGGGGGAATGAGCAGTTCTTC
NA	NA	TRBV19	TRBJ2-1	CASSALTGGTANERFF	TGTGCCAGTAGCGCTCTCACCGGGGGAACTGCCAATGAGCGGTTCTTC
NA	TRBD1	TRBV4-3	TRBJ1-2	CASSQQAGTGESYTF	TGCGCCAGCAGCCAACAAGCCGGGACAGGGGAAAGCTACACCTTC
few	NA	TRBV9	TRBJ1-1	CASSVEQGGTEAFF	TGTGCCAGCAGCGTAGAACAGGGAGGGACTGAAGCTTTCTTT
NA	NA	TRBV5-1	TRBJ2-1	CASSGRTVYNEQFF	TGCGCCAGCAGCGGGAGGACGGTCTACAATGAGCAGTTCTTC
NA	NA	TRBV6-5	TRBJ1-1	CASSYKAHRGNTEAFF	TGTGCCAGCAGTTACAAAGCGCACCGGGGGAACACTGAAGCTTTCTTT
once	NA	TRBV29-1	TRBJ1-4	CSVGTPGEKLFF	TGCAGCGTCGGCACTCCAGGGGAAAAACTGTTTTTT